This T cell receptor beta chain was captured by sequencing in a study of control samples from healthy donors and cancer patients. Clones were read by immunoSEQ multiplex PCR, and TCRdb kept only the in-frame ones, dropping some. This repertoire shows under 150,000 clones, approximately 91% found once; its top ten account for more than 4%. In germline, CDR1 is MNHEY, CDR2 SVGAGI. This CDR3 contains 13 residues. V shed 6 bases and J shed 2 bases, with 5 bases lying between them. Sequenced sample: blood. The chain combines TRBV6-5 with TRBJ2-6; D call uncertain. The sequence came from a man aged 25 to 40 in good health. Here the CDR3 reads CASRLTGANVLTF. The DNA for the CDR3 is TGTGCCAGCAGATTGACTGGGGCCAACGTCCTGACTTTC.